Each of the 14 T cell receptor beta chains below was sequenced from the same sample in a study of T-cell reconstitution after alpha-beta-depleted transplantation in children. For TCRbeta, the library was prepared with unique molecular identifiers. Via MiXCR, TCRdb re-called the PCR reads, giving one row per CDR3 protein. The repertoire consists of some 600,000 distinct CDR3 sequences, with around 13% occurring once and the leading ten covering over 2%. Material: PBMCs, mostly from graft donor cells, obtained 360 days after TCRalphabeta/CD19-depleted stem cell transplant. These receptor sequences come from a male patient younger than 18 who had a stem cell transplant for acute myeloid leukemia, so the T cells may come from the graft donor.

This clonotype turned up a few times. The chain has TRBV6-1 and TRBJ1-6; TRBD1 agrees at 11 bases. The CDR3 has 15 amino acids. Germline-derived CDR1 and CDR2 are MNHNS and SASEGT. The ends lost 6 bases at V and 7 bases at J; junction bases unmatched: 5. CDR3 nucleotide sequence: TGTGCCAGCAGCCTCCGGGACAGGGGGAATTCACCCCTCCACTTT. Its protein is CASSLRDRGNSPLHF.

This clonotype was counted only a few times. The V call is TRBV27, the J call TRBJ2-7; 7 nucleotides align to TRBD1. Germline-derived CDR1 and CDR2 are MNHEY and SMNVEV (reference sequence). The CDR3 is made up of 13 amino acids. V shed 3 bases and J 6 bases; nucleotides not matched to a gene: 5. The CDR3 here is CASSFGTGVEQYF. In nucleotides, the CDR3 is TGTGCCAGCAGTTTCGGCACAGGGGTCGAGCAGTACTTC.

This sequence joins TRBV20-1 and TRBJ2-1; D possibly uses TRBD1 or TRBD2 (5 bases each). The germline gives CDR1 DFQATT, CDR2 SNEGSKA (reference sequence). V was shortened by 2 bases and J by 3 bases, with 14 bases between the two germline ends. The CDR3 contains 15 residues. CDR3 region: CSARRGSDLYNEQFF. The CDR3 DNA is TGCAGTGCTAGAAGGGGTAGCGATCTCTACAATGAGCAGTTCTTC.

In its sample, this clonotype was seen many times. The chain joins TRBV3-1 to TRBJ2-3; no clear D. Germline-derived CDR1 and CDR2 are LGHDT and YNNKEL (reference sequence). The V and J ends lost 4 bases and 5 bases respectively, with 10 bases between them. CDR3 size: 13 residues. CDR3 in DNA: TGTGCCAGCAGCCGGATAGGGAAAGATACGCAGTATTTT. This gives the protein CASSRIGKDTQYF.

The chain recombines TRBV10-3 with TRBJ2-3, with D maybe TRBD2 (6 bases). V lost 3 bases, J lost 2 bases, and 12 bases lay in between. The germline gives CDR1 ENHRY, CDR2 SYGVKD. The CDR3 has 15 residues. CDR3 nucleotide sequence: TGTGCCATCAGTGACGGGAGTCACACCACAGATACGCAGTATTTT. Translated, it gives CAISDGSHTTDTQYF.

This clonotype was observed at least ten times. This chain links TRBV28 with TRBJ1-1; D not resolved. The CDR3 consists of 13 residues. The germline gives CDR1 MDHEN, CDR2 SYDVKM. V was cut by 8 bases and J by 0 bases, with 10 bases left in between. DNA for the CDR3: TGTGCCAGCGGCGCTTCCATGAACACTGAAGCTTTCTTT. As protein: CASGASMNTEAFF.

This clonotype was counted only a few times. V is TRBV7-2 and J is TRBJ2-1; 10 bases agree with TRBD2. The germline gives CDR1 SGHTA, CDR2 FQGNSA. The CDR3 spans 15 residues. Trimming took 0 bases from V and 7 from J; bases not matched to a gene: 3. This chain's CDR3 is CASSLAASGSNEQFF. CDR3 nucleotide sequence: TGTGCCAGCAGCTTAGCGGCTAGCGGGAGTAATGAGCAGTTCTTC.

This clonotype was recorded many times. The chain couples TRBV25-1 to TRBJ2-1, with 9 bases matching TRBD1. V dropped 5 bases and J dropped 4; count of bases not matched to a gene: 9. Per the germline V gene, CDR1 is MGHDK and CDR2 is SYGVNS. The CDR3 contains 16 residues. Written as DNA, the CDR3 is TGTGCCAGCAGTTCGGCCGGGACAGGGATGTACAATGAGCAGTTCTTC. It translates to CASSSAGTGMYNEQFF. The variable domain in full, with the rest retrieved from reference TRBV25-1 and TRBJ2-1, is EADIYQTPRYLVIGTGKKITLECSQTMGHDKMYWYQQDPGMELHLIHYSYGVNSTEKGDLSSESTVSRIRTEHFPLTLESARPSHTSQYLCASSSAGTGMYNEQFFGPGTRLTVL.

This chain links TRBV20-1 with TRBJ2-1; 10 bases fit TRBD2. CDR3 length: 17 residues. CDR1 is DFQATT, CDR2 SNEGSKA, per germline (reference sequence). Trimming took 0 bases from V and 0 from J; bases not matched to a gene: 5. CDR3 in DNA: TGCAGTGCTAGAGAGCTAGCGGGAGTTTCCTCCTACAATGAGCAGTTCTTC. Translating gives CSARELAGVSSYNEQFF.

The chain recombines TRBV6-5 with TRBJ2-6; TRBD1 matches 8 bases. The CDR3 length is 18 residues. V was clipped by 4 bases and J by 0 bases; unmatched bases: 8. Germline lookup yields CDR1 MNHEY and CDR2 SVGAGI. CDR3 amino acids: CASSLKTGAGSGANVLTF. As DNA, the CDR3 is TGTGCCAGCAGTTTAAAGACAGGGGCTGGCTCTGGGGCCAACGTCCTGACTTTC.

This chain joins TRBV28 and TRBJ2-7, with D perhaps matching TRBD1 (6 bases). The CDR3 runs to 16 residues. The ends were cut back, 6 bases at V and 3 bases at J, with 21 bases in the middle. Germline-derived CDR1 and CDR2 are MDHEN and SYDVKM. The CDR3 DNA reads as TGTGCCAGCAGCGAACCGCCTGGTCAGGGGTACTACGAGCAGTACTTC. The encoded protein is CASSEPPGQGYYEQYF.

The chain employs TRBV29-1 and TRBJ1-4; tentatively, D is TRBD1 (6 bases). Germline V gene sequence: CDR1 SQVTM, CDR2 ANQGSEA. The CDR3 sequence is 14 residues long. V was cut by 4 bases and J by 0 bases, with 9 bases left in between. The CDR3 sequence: CSVGTGSTNEKLFF. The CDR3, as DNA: TGCAGCGTTGGAACAGGGTCAACTAATGAAAAACTGTTTTTT.

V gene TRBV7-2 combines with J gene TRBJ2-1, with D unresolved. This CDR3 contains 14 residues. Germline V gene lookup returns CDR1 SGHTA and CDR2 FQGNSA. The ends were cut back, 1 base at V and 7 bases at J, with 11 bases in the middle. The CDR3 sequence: CASSLVWQLNEQFF. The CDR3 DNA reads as TGTGCCAGCAGCTTAGTATGGCAGCTTAATGAGCAGTTCTTC.

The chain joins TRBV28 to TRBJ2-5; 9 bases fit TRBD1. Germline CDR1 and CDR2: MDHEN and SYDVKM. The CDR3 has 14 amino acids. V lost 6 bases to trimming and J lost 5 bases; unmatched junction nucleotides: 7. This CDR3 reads CASRPQGARETQYF. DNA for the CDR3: TGTGCCAGCAGACCACAGGGGGCGCGGGAGACCCAGTACTTC.